A selection of T cell receptor beta chains follows, all from one sample in a study of shared clonotypes between healthy human individuals. Sequencing was performed with immunoSEQ multiplex PCR; in TCRdb, only in-frame clones are kept and a portion is missing. The sample lists over a million clones; approximately 98% were seen once. Sequencing used naive CD4+ T cells sorted from blood. Receptors originate from a man aged 30 to 39 in good health. CDR3s leave out the opening cysteine and the closing phenylalanine or tryptophan. D genes are given only for firm matches.

TRBV5-1,12,-,ASSFMTVQETQY
TRBV6-1,10,TRBD1,ASPDRGTEAF
TRBV7-2,13,-,ASSREANSNQPQH
TRBV11-2,13,TRBD1,ASSVGTGAYYEQY
TRBV25-1,15,TRBD1,ASSELGPRTGTYEQY
TRBV29-1,12,-,SVELGHHTDTQY
TRBV19,13,TRBD2,ASSMAAGPYNEQF
TRBV27,12,TRBD2,ASSRTSAAYEQY
TRBV28,12,TRBD2,ASRRASGSYEQY
TRBV2,11,-,ASSVKSNTEAF
TRBV5-1,13,-,ASSLVLGGYNEQF
TRBV15,13,-,ATSRDYIQGEGYT
TRBV18,12,-,ASSHPPMNTEAF
TRBV28,13,-,ASSKPTGLIYEQY
TRBV7-2,11,-,ASSVSGITEAF
TRBV27,12,TRBD2,ASSWTSGFYEQY
TRBV27,11,TRBD1,ASSIRDSRKQY
TRBV2,11,-,ASSVIPFGEQF
TRBV7-2,13,-,ASSVNRERNTEAF
TRBV7-6,11,TRBD2,ASSLGQAGEQY
TRBV5-1,14,TRBD1,ASRSEGTANTGELF
TRBV30,11,-,ARRLGEVDEQF
TRBV9,16,TRBD2,ASSVELLAALNTGELF
TRBV5-4,9,-,ASSFGHEQF
TRBV18,14,-,ASSPFARQGGAEAF
TRBV18,11,TRBD2,ASSGLAGDTQY
TRBV6-5,12,-,ASSNLRASYEQY
TRBV14,15,-,ASSHGTLRSGANVLT
TRBV10-2,11,-,ASMGGRGYEQY
TRBV6-1,12,-,ASRGLERGSGYT
TRBV18,14,-,ASSQSGVSGANVLT
TRBV28,11,-,ASNHRVDYEQY
TRBV7-9,12,TRBD1,ASSSRDSQETQY
TRBV21-1,17,-,ASSKALSGTGSSLDGYT
TRBV4-3,11,-,ASSQGAGYEQY
TRBV7-2,13,-,ASSLGPGGYTEAF
TRBV11-3,16,TRBD2,ASSSGLAGGPNTGELF
TRBV5-1,15,-,ASSIGPRLAQYNEQF
TRBV25-1,13,-,ASRALRTVTGELF
TRBV6-1,13,-,ASSDGLYPYNEQF
TRBV7-2,11,-,ASSLAVNQPQH
TRBV5-4,14,-,ASSNIVDGQIYEQY
TRBV5-5,11,-,ASSLAVYNEQF
TRBV5-4,12,-,ASSSPGTFNEQY
TRBV5-4,14,-,ASSLVRGVVNTEAF